This T cell receptor (beta chain) is from a study of CXCR3-negative and CXCR3-positive naive CD8 T cells (dated by TCRdb to between 2019 and 2020). For context, the study as a whole: In total, some 150 million TRB reads were obtained, which works out to roughly 1.5 +/- 0.3 million reads per library. The diversity and physicochemical repertoire analyses included about a dozen donors pooled from two independent experiments. For the TRBV-TRBJ cluster analysis, the naive subsets came from 5 donors, while the memory cells came from 3 donors.

Frequency shows this clonotype is medium-sized (0.01 to 0.1%); no count was noted. Its antigen is unknown. Sequencing used a NextSeq 550. The Human TCR Profiling Kit (MiLaboratory) was used to prepare UMI-labeled 5' RACE TRB cDNA libraries. The full amount of extracted RNA was used for cDNA synthesis, and the full amount of resulting cDNA was used for PCR amplification. Libraries were prepared in parallel using an identical number of PCR cycles. The source study handled its data this way. MIGEC and MiXCR extracted about 50,000 +/- 9,200 unique UMI-labeled TRB cDNA molecules per library, requiring at least two reads per UMI. An average of roughly 40,000 +/- 10,000 functional in-frame TRB CDR3 nucleotide clonotypes without stop codons was found per library. After each sample was downsampled to 5000 UMI-labeled TRB molecules, VDJtools was used to calculate diversity metrics such as normalized Shannon-Wiener and Chao1. Clonotype-size-weighted physicochemical properties of the central five CDR3 residues (interaction energy, strength, volume and Kidera factor 4) were computed in VDJtools. TCRdb reanalyzed the reads, keeping one entry per CDR3 protein sequence and omitting DNA. TCRdb's processing, not the authors' own work, is the source of the V and J calls. The sample table gives 8,000 to 9,500 distinct CDR3 sequences. The ten biggest clones cover approximately 2.1% of the sample.

Each CD8+ T cell subset was flow-sorted in triplicate, and some 300,000 cells per subset were placed directly into RLT lysis buffer. To keep memory contaminants out, a stringent definition of naive CD8+ T cells was applied: CD45RO-CCR7+CD27+CD95-. Peripheral blood mononuclear cells were isolated from buffy coats using standard density gradient centrifugation. Naive CXCR3-negative and CXCR3-positive CD8+ T cells were flow-sorted on a FACSAria III. Total RNA was extracted from sorted cells with an RNeasy Mini Kit. What the work shows at the level of the full study, not this receptor alone: Because CXCR3 expression was partially decreased after cryopreservation, freshly isolated PBMCs were used for most assays. Repertoire diversity was comparably high in both naive subsets but much lower in memory CD8+ T cells. Because surface CD5, which has been linked to self-reactivity in mice, was comparable between naive subsets, TCR interaction strength was also inferred from TRB CDR3 physicochemical properties. TRB CDR3s from CXCR3-positive naive cells showed higher hydrophobicity (lower Kidera factor 4), lower energy, and higher strength and volume indices than CXCR3-negative naive cells. Within the same donor, TRBV-TRBJ usage looked similar between naive CXCR3-negative and CXCR3-positive cells, but memory cells had distinct patterns.

This TCR derives from a human donor in good health. Some clones in this sample may be carry-over from other donors' samples. Sequencing input: naive CXCR3- CD8+ T cells from blood. The meaning of the sample's cell subset or site label: CD45RO-CCR7+CD27+CD95- naive CD8+ T cells lacking CXCR3 (TNR3-).

The CDR3 corresponds to CASSQQGANGYTF. The rearranged segments are TRBV7-9 and TRBJ1-2; TCRdb picks TRBD1, but there is no DNA to check that call. CDR1 and CDR2 are drawn from the germline V gene (reference sequence): SEHNR, FQNEAQ. The CDR3 goes from the cysteine to the phenylalanine over 13 residues. Only the protein is on record.